This TCR beta chain appears in the sequencing data of a study of cytomegalovirus exposure and HLA in healthy donors. Study-level background: Early released data had about 80 million unique TCRs, all coming from HLA-typed donors. General study points: In a later analysis, specific HLA alleles were associated with around 17,000 TCR beta sequences at a 0.05 false discovery rate.

Primers included in the PCR were 60 Vbeta and 13 Jbeta primers. The repertoire was sequenced with immunoSEQ multiplex PCR; TCRdb's copy has only in-frame clones and lacks some. This specimen shows 110,000 to 150,000 clones; the ten leading clones hold roughly 2%. The CDR3 runs to 13 residues. The germline CDR1 and CDR2 sequences are SGHTA and FQGTGA. V shed 5 bases and J 4 bases; nucleotides not matched to a gene: 2. About this clone itself: Antigen: not known.

This TCR came from a woman aged 18-35 years in good health and CMV-seronegative. This chain connects TRBV7-3 to TRBJ2-5, with 9 nucleotides matching TRBD2. Sequenced input: PBMCs. This chain's CDR3 is CASSLAGIETQYF. In DNA, the CDR3 is TGTGCCAGCAGCCTAGCGGGGATAGAGACCCAGTACTTC. Full variable domain (remainder filled in from reference TRBV7-3 and TRBJ2-5): GAGVSQTPSNKVTEKGKYVELRCDPISGHTALYWYRQSLGQGPEFLIYFQGTGAADDSGLPNDRFFAVRPEGSVSTLKIQRTERGDSAVYLCASSLAGIETQYFGPGTRLLVL.